The entry below describes one TCR beta chain. The data were obtained in a study of T cells expressing NK-cell markers. The length of the CDR3 is 16 residues. Germline V gives CDR1 SEHNR, CDR2 FQNEAQ (reference sequence). From its re-call of the 5' RACE reads, TCRdb lists each CDR3 protein once, without DNA. This repertoire includes 440,000 or so distinct CDR3 sequences. The sequence was obtained from a woman aged 18-69 years in good health. This chain joins TRBV7-9 and TRBJ1-1; TCRdb's assignment of TRBD1 cannot be checked, as there is no DNA. Input material: blood T cells: a sorted CD56 or NKG2C T cell subset, CD4+ or CD8+ T cells, or bulk PBMC T cells (not recorded which). This chain's CDR3 is CASSSPRTLMNTEAFF.